This TCR beta chain comes out of a study of blood T cell repertoires in COVID-19. The assay was immunoSEQ multiplex PCR, and TCRdb's table has in-frame clones only and misses some. The sample lists about 280,000 clones, approximately 91% occurring once. The germline V gene has CDR1 SGHNT and CDR2 YENEEA. Between the trimmed V and J ends, which lost 5 bases and 10 bases, there was a span of 9 bases. The CDR3 has 12 residues. The TCR originated in a man in his fifties with acute or convalescent COVID-19. The V call is TRBV11-3, the J call TRBJ1-6; TRBD1 might be the D (5 bases). The material sequenced was peripheral blood. DNA of the CDR3: TGTGCCAGCAGCCAAAGGGGATCACCCCTCCACTTT. Translating it yields CASSQRGSPLHF.